This T cell receptor (beta chain) is drawn from a study of cytomegalovirus exposure and HLA in healthy donors. Study-level background: The same platform was used for the 100 to 150 validation repertoires and the roughly 600 first-cohort repertoires, a later analysis reported.

As concerns this clone: The antigen remains unidentified.

Study results and limitations: Rare TCR sequences dominated, though some public TCRs recurred in many donors. The investigators catalogued 160 or so TCR beta chains as cytomegalovirus-associated.

The donors were in the roughly 130-subject validation cohort, distinct from the 666-subject first cohort. Sequencing was performed with immunoSEQ multiplex PCR; in TCRdb, only in-frame clones are kept and a portion is missing. The repertoire holds around 150,000 clones, with 95% to 96% as singletons. The CDR3 sequence is 16 residues long. The V segment lost 6 bases and the J segment 8 bases; nucleotides outside the gene matches: 9. Germline assignment: CDR1 MGHRA and CDR2 YSYEKL. The source of this sequence is a woman under 30 in good health and CMV-seronegative. The sequencing sample was made of PBMCs. V is TRBV4-1 and J is TRBJ2-1; 14 nucleotides match TRBD2. CDR3 sequence (DNA): TGCGCCAGCAGTCGACTAGCGGGGGGGCTGGGAGATGAGCAGTTCTTC. Its translation is CASSRLAGGLGDEQFF.